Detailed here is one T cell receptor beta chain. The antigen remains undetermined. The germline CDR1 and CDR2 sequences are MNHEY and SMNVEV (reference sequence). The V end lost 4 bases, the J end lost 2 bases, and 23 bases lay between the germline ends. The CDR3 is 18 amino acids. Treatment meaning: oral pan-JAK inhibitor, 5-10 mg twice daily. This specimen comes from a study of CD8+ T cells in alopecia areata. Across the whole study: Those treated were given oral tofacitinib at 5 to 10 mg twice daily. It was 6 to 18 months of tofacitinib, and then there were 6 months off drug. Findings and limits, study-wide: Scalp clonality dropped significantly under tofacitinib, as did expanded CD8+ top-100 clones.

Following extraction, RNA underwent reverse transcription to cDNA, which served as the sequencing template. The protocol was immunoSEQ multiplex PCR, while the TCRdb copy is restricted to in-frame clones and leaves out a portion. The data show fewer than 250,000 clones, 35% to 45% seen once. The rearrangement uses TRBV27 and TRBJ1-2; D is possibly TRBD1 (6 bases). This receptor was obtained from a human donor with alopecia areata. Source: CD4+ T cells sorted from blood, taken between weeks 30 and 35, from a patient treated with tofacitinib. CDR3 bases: TGTGCCAGCAGTTCCCAATTGCAACAGGGCCCTAGAAACTATGGCTACACCTTC. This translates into CASSSQLQQGPRNYGYTF.